Here is one T cell receptor (beta chain) with its context. The read falls 3 residues short of the CDR3 end, and the missing part is taken from the germline J gene. The sample is drawn from a study of T cells in women clearing cervical HPV infection. The CDR3 runs to 14 residues. Germline V gives CDR1 DFQATT, CDR2 SNEGSKA (reference sequence). V lost 1 base and J lost 2; bases outside the gene matches: 3. TCRdb's copy holds only in-frame clones and misses some; the assay was immunoSEQ multiplex PCR. Its clone listing holds about 48,000 clones. The sample taken for sequencing was blood buffy coat. The receptor's source is a woman aged 18-70 years with a cervical HPV16 infection that either progressed to CIN3+ or cleared (not recorded which). The chain combines TRBV20-1 with TRBJ2-5; TRBD1 agrees at 8 bases. CDR3 DNA, as far as it was read: TGCAGTGCTAGAGGGGACAGGCCGCAAGAGACC. It specifies CSARGDRPQET. The entire CDR3 sequence reads CSARGDRPQETQYF.